The TCR beta chain described here comes from a study of T cell responses to AZD1222 COVID-19 vaccine. Study-level background: Some second doses came at about 4 weeks and others at about 12 weeks; these were pooled.

To note about this clone: Its antigen is unidentified.

This CDR3 spans 15 amino acids. V was clipped by 10 bases and J by 0 bases, with 15 bases between them. General study findings and limits: Clonal diversity was possibly underestimated, and the donors were mostly white British, with more females. Spike-specific TCR depth and breadth grew after two AZD1222 doses. Repertoire samples came only from after the peak T cell response.

Assay used: immunoSEQ multiplex PCR; TCRdb lists only in-frame clones, some missing. The sample yields 100,000 to 120,000 clones, about 90% seen once. The sample here was peripheral blood, taken on day 0 of AZD1222 vaccination. This receptor was identified in an adult in good health. The J gene is TRBJ1-4, the V gene TRBV6-7; D gene unclear. TRBV6-7 counts as an open reading frame of uncertain function. The CDR3 region is CATPLPGPTNEKLFF. The CDR3 nucleotides read TGTGCCACGCCCCTCCCGGGCCCAACTAATGAAAAACTGTTTTTT.